A single sample gave rise to the 18 T cell receptor beta chains below, sequenced in a study of CD4 T cells in relation to SARS-CoV-2 and coronaviruses. The method was immunoSEQ multiplex PCR; TCRdb's version includes in-frame clones alone and lacks a portion of them. The data show 30,000 to 40,000 clones, about three quarters seen once. Their specific antigens are unknown. Sequenced input: memory CD4+ T cells from PBMCs, cultured in vitro. The receptor source for this set is an adult with COVID-19.

This clone appeared a few times. J is TRBJ2-7 and V is TRBV2; D remains unclear. The CDR3 consists of 13 residues. V was shortened by 6 bases and J by 1 base, with 10 bases between the two germline ends. Germline V gene lookup returns CDR1 SNHLY and CDR2 FYNNEI. CDR3 loop: CASRSGSSYEQYF. The CDR3 bases are TGTGCCAGCAGATCCGGGTCTTCCTACGAGCAGTACTTC.

This chain uses TRBV7-9 with TRBJ2-3; 13 nucleotides agree with TRBD2. The germline V gene encodes CDR1 SEHNR and CDR2 FQNEAQ (reference sequence). The CDR3 loop spans 18 amino acids. The J segment lost 4 bases and the V segment lost 5 bases, leaving 12 bases of the junction unmatched. The CDR3 sequence is CASSPGGLAGVYADTQYF. The CDR3 DNA sequence: TGTGCCAGCAGCCCCGGTGGACTAGCGGGAGTTTACGCAGATACGCAGTATTTT.

This clone was picked up one time. The chain combines TRBV30 with TRBJ2-3; 9 bases line up with TRBD2. This CDR3 contains 19 residues. The V gene's germline CDR1 is GTSNPN and CDR2 SVGIG (reference sequence). The V and J ends lost 2 bases and 2 bases, in that order; junction bases with no gene match: 17. CDR3 region: CAWSQQGPPPSGNTDTQYF. In DNA form, the CDR3 reads TGTGCCTGGAGTCAACAGGGACCCCCTCCTAGCGGGAACACAGATACGCAGTATTTT.

The V call is TRBV6-1, the J call TRBJ1-1; 7 nucleotides agree with TRBD1. With V trimmed by 0 bases and J by 6 bases, 7 bases remained unmatched. The length of the CDR3 is 15 residues. Germline-derived CDR1 and CDR2 are MNHNS and SASEGT. The DNA for the CDR3 is TGTGCCAGCAGTGAAGCGCCAGGGGGATTCTCTGAAGCTTTCTTT. This sequence encodes CASSEAPGGFSEAFF.

The J gene is TRBJ2-3, the V gene TRBV7-2; D is undetermined. Germline CDR1 is SGHTA and CDR2 is FQGNSA. CDR3 length: 15 residues. Trimming removed 1 base from V and 2 bases from J, with 10 bases in between. The CDR3 DNA reads as TGTGCCAGCAGCTTAGGGTACTACACCACAGATACGCAGTATTTT. Encoded protein: CASSLGYYTTDTQYF.

The rearrangement links TRBV15 to TRBJ2-2, with 11 bases identical to TRBD2. The CDR3 covers 16 residues. CDR1 is LNHNV and CDR2 is YYDKDF in the germline V gene (reference sequence). Trimming removed 8 bases from V and 6 bases from J; junction bases left unmatched: 11. CDR3: CATSRGGLAGPGELFF. The CDR3, as DNA: TGTGCCACCTCAAGGGGTGGACTAGCGGGCCCCGGGGAGCTGTTTTTT.

The gene calls are TRBV6-4 and TRBJ2-1; TRBD1 aligns across 7 bases. Germline values: CDR1 MRHNA, CDR2 SNTAGT. The CDR3 is 14 residues long. V shed 0 bases, J shed 5 bases, and the junction held 1 base outside the gene matches. CDR3 sequence: CASSDSTGHNEQFF. As DNA, the CDR3 is TGTGCCAGCAGTGACTCGACAGGGCACAATGAGCAGTTCTTC.

This chain links TRBV21-1 with TRBJ2-7; TRBD2 is the table's D call, not checked against the DNA. TRBV21-1 constitutes a pseudogene. The CDR3 contains 17 residues. This CDR3 is CASSPHQLLTYSYEQYF. CDR3 nucleotide sequence: TGTGCCAGCAGCCCCCATCAACTTCTAACGTACTCCTACGAGCAGTACTTC.

V is TRBV4-2 and J is TRBJ2-5; no reliable D call. V lost 0 bases and J lost 1, with 9 bases in between. Germline CDR1 LGHNA, CDR2 YNFKEQ. The CDR3 has 15 amino acids. The CDR3 nucleotides are TGTGCCAGCAGCCAAGACGTAGCAGTCCAAGAGACCCAGTACTTC. This gives the protein CASSQDVAVQETQYF.

The rearrangement links TRBV6-1 to TRBJ2-2; weak D call: TRBD1 (6 bases). CDR1 and CDR2 from the germline V gene are MNHNS and SASEGT. Trimming cost V 3 bases and J 9 bases, with 11 bases left between them. This CDR3 region has 13 residues. In DNA, the CDR3 is TGTGCCAGCAGTGAGCAGGGGCCGAGGGAGCTGTTTTTT. Its protein is CASSEQGPRELFF.

This chain connects TRBV7-5 to TRBJ2-3; TRBD2 was called by the table and not checked on the DNA. TRBV7-5 is classified as a pseudogene. The CDR3 is 18 residues long. DNA for the CDR3: TGTGTCAGAAGCTTAGCGCCCGGACTAGCGGGTACCACAGATACGCAGTATTTT. Protein sequence: CVRSLAPGLAGTTDTQYF.

V and J are TRBV2 and TRBJ2-7; 9 nucleotides match TRBD1. Germline trimming cut 6 bases from V and 4 bases from J; bases unmatched to any gene: 7. Germline V lookup: CDR1 SNHLY, CDR2 FYNNEI. The CDR3 spans 14 residues. The DNA of the CDR3 is TGTGCCAGCAGACTAGACAGGGGGAGTTACGAGCAGTACTTC. As protein: CASRLDRGSYEQYF.

The genes are TRBV19 and TRBJ1-5; D remains ambiguous. V shed 6 bases and J shed 1 base, with 13 bases lying between them. Germline V CDR1 and CDR2: LNHDA, SQIVND (reference sequence). The CDR3 length is 15 residues. This CDR3 is CASRKGLASNQPQHF. As DNA, the CDR3 is TGTGCCAGTAGGAAGGGCCTAGCGAGCAATCAGCCCCAGCATTTT.

The V call is TRBV10-3, the J call TRBJ2-3; the match to TRBD2 covers 7 bases. The trim removed 4 bases at V and 4 bases at J, leaving 8 bases unmatched. The CDR3 is 15 amino acids. Germline values: CDR1 ENHRY, CDR2 SYGVKD. CDR3 sequence reads: CAISGGTTGADTQYF. Written as DNA, the CDR3 is TGTGCCATCAGTGGCGGGACTACCGGGGCAGATACGCAGTATTTT.

The chain joins TRBV5-6 to TRBJ1-1, with D uncertain. Looked up from germline, CDR1 is SGHDT and CDR2 is YYEEEE. V was clipped by 6 bases and J by 4 bases, with 16 bases between them. The CDR3 runs 14 residues. The CDR3 protein is CASTRGGWRTEAFF. The CDR3 bases are TGTGCCAGCACCCGGGGAGGGTGGCGCACTGAAGCTTTCTTT. The complete variable domain, with remaining parts taken from reference TRBV5-6 and TRBJ1-1, reads DAGVTQSPTHLIKTRGQQVTLRCSPKSGHDTVSWYQQALGQGPQFIFQYYEEEERQRGNFPDRFSGHQFPNYSSELNVNALLLGDSALYLCASTRGGWRTEAFFGQGTRLTVV.

The rearrangement uses TRBV28 and TRBJ2-7, with D perhaps TRBD1 (6 bases). Trimming removed 3 bases from V and 4 bases from J, with 19 bases in between. The germline CDR1 and CDR2 sequences are MDHEN and SYDVKM. The CDR3 consists of 16 residues. The CDR3 here is CASSFAYGQTTYEQYF. CDR3 bases: TGTGCCAGCAGTTTTGCTTACGGACAGACAACTTACGAGCAGTACTTC.

This clone was recorded only once. This chain's CDR3 is CASSLVGGRGNNEQFF. The DNA for the CDR3 is TGCGCCAGCAGCTTGGTTGGCGGGAGGGGGAACAATGAGCAGTTCTTC. This sequence joins TRBV5-1 and TRBJ2-1; 9 bases agree with TRBD2. CDR3 length equals 16 residues. V gave up 0 bases and J gave up 5 bases; unmatched junction bases: 6. Germline values: CDR1 SGHRS, CDR2 YFSETQ.

The chain has TRBV9 and TRBJ1-2; D may be TRBD1 (6 bases). The V gene lost 4 bases and the J gene lost 4 bases, with 11 bases spanning the gap. The CDR3 is 13 amino acids. CDR1 is SGDLS and CDR2 is YYNGEE in the germline V gene. In nucleotides, the CDR3 is TGTGCCAGCAGCCTACAGGGAACCTATGGCTACACCTTC. Encoded protein: CASSLQGTYGYTF.